Below, 22 T cell receptor beta chains from the same sample are listed, as sequenced in a study of cytomegalovirus exposure and HLA in healthy donors. The PCR contained 60 Vbeta and 13 Jbeta primers. Sequenced by immunoSEQ multiplex PCR; TCRdb stores in-frame clones only, minus some. Its table records about 53,000 clones. What was sequenced was PBMCs. These receptors all come from a man aged 18 to 29 in good health and CMV-seropositive.

V gene TRBV30 combines with J gene TRBJ2-3; the D gene is possibly TRBD2 (6 bases). With 3 bases removed from V and 6 bases from J, the gap between germline ends came to 19 bases. There are 15 residues in the CDR3. Germline CDR1 GTSNPN, CDR2 SVGIG (reference sequence). The CDR3 loop is CAWSPGRSGRDTQYF. In DNA, the CDR3 is TGTGCCTGGAGCCCGGGGAGGTCGGGGCGGGATACGCAGTATTTT.

The chain carries TRBV7-9 and TRBJ2-7; 9 bases fit TRBD1. Germline CDR1 SEHNR, CDR2 FQNEAQ (reference sequence). This CDR3 contains 14 residues. The ends lost 5 bases at V and 4 bases at J; junction bases unmatched: 6. The CDR3 DNA is TGTGCCAGCAGCGACAGGGGGGTGAAGTACGAGCAGTACTTC. Translating gives CASSDRGVKYEQYF.

The rearrangement uses TRBV2 and TRBJ2-7; 8 nucleotides match TRBD1. CDR1 SNHLY and CDR2 FYNNEI come from the germline V gene. The CDR3 is 12 amino acids. Losses at the gene ends were 6 bases for V and 3 bases for J; bases not matched to a gene: 1. The CDR3 reads CASRDRVYEQYF. The CDR3 nucleotides read TGTGCCAGCAGGGACAGGGTCTACGAGCAGTACTTC.

The chain uses TRBV19 and TRBJ2-7; a possible D gene is TRBD2 (5 bases). The length of the CDR3 is 14 residues. Trimming removed 5 bases from V and 2 bases from J, with 13 bases in between. CDR1 and CDR2 from the germline V gene are LNHDA and SQIVND (reference sequence). As DNA, the CDR3 is TGTGCCAGTAGTCTCGGACTTGCCACCTACGAGCAGTACTTC. This encodes CASSLGLATYEQYF.

The chain couples TRBV5-1 to TRBJ2-7, with 10 bases aligning to TRBD2. This CDR3 is built from 14 residues. Germline V gene sequence: CDR1 SGHRS, CDR2 YFSETQ. V shed 3 bases, J shed 4 bases, and the junction held 4 bases outside the gene matches. The CDR3: CASSSAAGGYEQYF. The CDR3 nucleotides read TGCGCCAGCAGCTCTGCAGCGGGAGGGTACGAGCAGTACTTC.

This chain connects TRBV27 to TRBJ1-1; D unclear. V was shortened by 8 bases and J by 0 bases, with 7 bases between the two germline ends. Germline V lookup: CDR1 MNHEY, CDR2 SMNVEV (reference sequence). CDR3 length: 12 residues. CDR3 sequence reads: CASQDLNTEAFF. CDR3 DNA: TGTGCCAGCCAGGACTTGAACACTGAAGCTTTCTTT.

The CDR3 protein is CASSQDQYEAFF. In nucleotides, the CDR3 is TGTGCCAGCAGCCAAGATCAGTATGAAGCTTTCTTT. This rearrangement joins TRBV4-2 to TRBJ1-1; D gene unclear. Germline V gene data show CDR1 as LGHNA and CDR2 as YNFKEQ. Trimming stripped 0 bases from V and 7 bases from J, with 6 bases between. There are 12 residues in the CDR3.

Notes on this clone: This CDR3 is missing its conserved last phenylalanine or tryptophan, likely due to a read error. This rearrangement joins TRBV19 to TRBJ1-2, with 7 bases lining up with TRBD1. The germline V gene encodes CDR1 LNHDA and CDR2 SQIVND (reference sequence). Trimming took 6 bases from V and 7 from J; bases not matched to a gene: 11. This CDR3 is built from 14 residues. CDR3 sequence reads: CASSPPDRAAGYTI. The CDR3, as DNA: TGTGCCAGTAGCCCCCCCGACAGGGCGGCTGGCTACACCATC.

The chain is built from TRBV5-8 and TRBJ2-4; D might be TRBD2 (6 bases). Per germline, CDR1 SGHTS and CDR2 YDEGEE. V shed 5 bases and J shed 0 bases, with 15 bases lying between them. The CDR3 spans 16 residues. The CDR3 loop is CASSWDGRAAKNIQYF. The CDR3 DNA reads as TGTGCCAGCAGTTGGGACGGGAGAGCAGCCAAAAACATTCAGTACTTC. Complete variable domain (other parts from reference TRBV5-8 and TRBJ2-4): EAGVTQSPTHLIKTRGQQATLRCSPISGHTSVYWYQQALGLGLQFLLWYDEGEERNRGNFPPRFSGRQFPNYSSELNVNALELEDSALYLCASSWDGRAAKNIQYFGAGTRLSVL.

The chain has TRBV25-1 and TRBJ2-5; 8 nucleotides align to TRBD2. The assigned J gene may be wrong: the sequence end matches TRBJ2-7 better. In germline, CDR1 is MGHDK, CDR2 SYGVNS. The CDR3 is made up of 14 amino acids. CDR3 protein: CASSPPGLVYEQYF. The CDR3 region has the DNA TGTGCCAGCAGTCCTCCGGGACTAGTCTACGAGCAGTACTTC.

The V and J genes are TRBV7-9 and TRBJ2-7; TRBD1 matches 11 bases. V lost 1 base to trimming and J lost 5 bases; unmatched junction nucleotides: 10. From germline, CDR1 is SEHNR and CDR2 FQNEAQ (reference sequence). The CDR3 loop spans 17 amino acids. In DNA, the CDR3 is TGTGCCAGCAGCTTAGGGGGTTTGGGACAGGGGGGCAACGAGCAGTACTTC. Translating it yields CASSLGGLGQGGNEQYF.

This sequence joins TRBV19 and TRBJ2-7; D remains ambiguous. The CDR3 has 14 residues. Germline assignment: CDR1 LNHDA and CDR2 SQIVND (reference sequence). V shed 3 bases and J shed 2 bases, with 11 bases lying between them. CDR3 in amino acids: CASSIEARPYEQYF. CDR3 coding DNA: TGTGCCAGTAGTATTGAGGCCCGCCCCTACGAGCAGTACTTC.

On this clone: The junction does not match germline at one end; this may be a read error. The V call is TRBV9, the J call TRBJ1-1; D may be TRBD1 (5 bases). The germline gives CDR1 SGDLS, CDR2 YYNGEE. This CDR3 contains 12 residues. The CDR3, as DNA: TGTACCAGCAGCGGAATGACAGCCGAAGCTTTCTTT. Translating it yields CTSSGMTAEAFF. Complete variable domain (other parts from reference TRBV9 and TRBJ1-1): DSGVTQTPKHLITATGQRVTLRCSPRSGDLSVYWYQQSLDQGLQFLIQYYNGEERAKGNILERFSAQQFPDLHSELNLSSLELGDSALYFCTSSGMTAEAFFGQGTRLTVV.

The rearrangement links TRBV19 to TRBJ2-5; D may be TRBD1 (6 bases). CDR1 and CDR2 from the germline V gene are LNHDA and SQIVND (reference sequence). The germline V and J ends were trimmed by 5 bases and 1 base, with 17 bases remaining between them. The CDR3 is 16 amino acids. The CDR3, as DNA: TGTGCCAGTAGTCCTCCACAGGGTTGGATCCAAGAGACCCAGTACTTC. Protein product: CASSPPQGWIQETQYF.

The chain has TRBV19 and TRBJ1-4, with TRBD1 as a possible D gene (5 bases). Germline V gene lookup returns CDR1 LNHDA and CDR2 SQIVND (reference sequence). The CDR3 loop spans 13 amino acids. Trimming pared 9 bases from V and 5 bases from J, leaving 13 bases between. CDR3 region: CASGGTSNEKLFF. The CDR3 DNA is TGTGCCAGCGGGGGGACGTCGAATGAAAAACTGTTTTTT.

V usage is TRBV27 and J usage is TRBJ2-1; 8 nucleotides line up with TRBD2. Germline trimming cut 3 bases from V and 7 bases from J; bases unmatched to any gene: 2. Germline CDR1 is MNHEY and CDR2 is SMNVEV (reference sequence). This CDR3 comprises 13 residues. The CDR3 DNA reads TGTGCCAGCAGTTTTGGCGGGAGGAATGAGCAGTTCTTC. It yields the protein CASSFGGRNEQFF.

The chain couples TRBV28 to TRBJ2-7, with 7 bases lining up with TRBD2. This CDR3 has 14 residues. Looked up from germline, CDR1 is MDHEN and CDR2 is SYDVKM. J was trimmed by 0 bases and V by 4 bases; bases with no gene match: 3. The CDR3, as DNA: TGTGCCAGCAGTTGGCTAGCGGCCTCCTACGAGCAGTACTTC. Translated, it gives CASSWLAASYEQYF.

This chain connects TRBV7-9 to TRBJ2-4; 9 nucleotides match TRBD1. The CDR3 sequence is 14 residues long. V was pared by 8 bases and J by 6 bases, with 8 bases of the junction left unmatched. Germline V gives CDR1 SEHNR, CDR2 FQNEAQ (reference sequence). DNA for the CDR3: TGTGCCAGCGCCACACAGGGGGCGGTAAACATTCAGTACTTC. This sequence encodes CASATQGAVNIQYF.

V and J are TRBV7-9 and TRBJ2-1; 9 bases are a match to TRBD2. The J segment lost 1 base and the V segment lost 2 bases, leaving 6 bases of the junction unmatched. The CDR3 is made up of 17 amino acids. Germline values: CDR1 SEHNR, CDR2 FQNEAQ (reference sequence). DNA of the CDR3: TGTGCCAGCAGCTTACCAGGACTAGCGCCTTCCTACAATGAGCAGTTCTTC. Protein: CASSLPGLAPSYNEQFF. The entire variable domain, with the rest obtained from reference TRBV7-9 and TRBJ2-1, is as follows: DTGVSQNPRHKITKRGQNVTFRCDPISEHNRLYWYRQTLGQGPEFLTYFQNEAQLEKSRLLSDRFSAERPKGSFSTLEIQRTEQGDSAMYLCASSLPGLAPSYNEQFFGPGTRLTVL.

The CDR3 DNA reads as TGTGCCAGCAGCCAAGGACAGGGCTCTAACACTGAAGCTTTCTTT. Translating gives CASSQGQGSNTEAFF. The chain combines TRBV4-2 with TRBJ1-1; TRBD1 matches 7 bases. The CDR3 extends over 15 amino acids. Germline loops: CDR1 LGHNA, CDR2 YNFKEQ. With V trimmed by 1 base and J by 2 bases, 4 bases remained unmatched.

V and J are TRBV18 and TRBJ1-3; D is uncertain. Trimming left V 2 bases short and J 0 bases short, with 11 bases between. This CDR3 contains 16 residues. In germline, CDR1 is KGHSH, CDR2 LQKENI. The CDR3 spells CASSPGQSHSGNTIYF. The CDR3 DNA reads as TGTGCCAGCTCACCAGGGCAGTCCCACTCTGGAAACACCATATATTTT.

The chain is built from TRBV30 and TRBJ1-5, with 8 bases lining up with TRBD1. CDR1 is GTSNPN, CDR2 SVGIG, per germline (reference sequence). CDR3 length equals 14 residues. V shed 3 bases, J shed 5 bases, and the junction held 6 bases outside the gene matches. The CDR3 loop is CAWSLGQGDQPQHF. The CDR3 bases are TGTGCCTGGAGCCTCGGACAGGGTGATCAGCCCCAGCATTTT.